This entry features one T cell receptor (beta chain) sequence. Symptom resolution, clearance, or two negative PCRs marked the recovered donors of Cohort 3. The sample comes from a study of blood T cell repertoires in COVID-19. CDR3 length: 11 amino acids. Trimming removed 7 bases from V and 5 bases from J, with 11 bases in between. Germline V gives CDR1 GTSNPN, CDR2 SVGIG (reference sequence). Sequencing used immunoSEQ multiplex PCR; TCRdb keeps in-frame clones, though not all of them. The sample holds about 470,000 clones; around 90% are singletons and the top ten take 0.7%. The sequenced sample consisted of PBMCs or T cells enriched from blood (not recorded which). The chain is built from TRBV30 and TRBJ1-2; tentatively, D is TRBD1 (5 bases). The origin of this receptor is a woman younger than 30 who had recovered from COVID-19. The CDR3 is CALEPGYGYTF. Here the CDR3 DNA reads TGTGCCTTAGAACCAGGGTATGGCTACACCTTC.